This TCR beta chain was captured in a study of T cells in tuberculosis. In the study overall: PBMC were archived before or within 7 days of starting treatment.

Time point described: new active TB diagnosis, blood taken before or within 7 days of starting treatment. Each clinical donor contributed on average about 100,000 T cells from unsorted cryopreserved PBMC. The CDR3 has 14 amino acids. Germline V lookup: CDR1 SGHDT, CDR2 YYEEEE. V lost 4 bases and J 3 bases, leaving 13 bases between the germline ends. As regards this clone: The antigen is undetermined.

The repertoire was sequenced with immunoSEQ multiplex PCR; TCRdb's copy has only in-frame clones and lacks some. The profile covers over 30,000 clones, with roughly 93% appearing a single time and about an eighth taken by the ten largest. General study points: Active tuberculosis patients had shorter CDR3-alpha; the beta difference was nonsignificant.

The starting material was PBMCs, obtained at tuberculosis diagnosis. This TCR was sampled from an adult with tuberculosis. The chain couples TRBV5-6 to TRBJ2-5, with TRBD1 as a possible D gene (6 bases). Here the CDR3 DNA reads TGTGCCAGCAGCCTCGGGACAAGAGAAGAGACCCAGTACTTC. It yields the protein CASSLGTREETQYF.